This T cell receptor (beta chain) originates from a study of low-dose radiotherapy and immunotherapy resistance in tumors. This clonotype was detected many times. With TRAV- and TRBV-specific primers, first-strand cDNA was made, covering the alpha and beta chains. TCRs underwent 15 to 25 PCR cycles of amplification with a constant-region primer and V-primer adapter. TCRdb used MiXCR to reprocess the reads, holding one entry per CDR3 protein. The sample records 40,000 or so distinct CDR3 sequences, roughly 20% being singletons. As for time point: after trial treatment. Treatment defined: LDRT plus nivolumab, ipilimumab, low-dose cyclophosphamide and aspirin (RACIN trial). The origin of this receptor is a female donor with ovarian cancer. Material: PBMCs, obtained after low-dose radiotherapy plus immunotherapy.

The CDR3 spells CAMETGAGEQYF. The CDR3 DNA sequence: TGTGCCATGGAGACAGGGGCGGGCGAGCAGTACTTC. The V gene is TRBV10-3, the J gene TRBJ2-7; 8 bases fit TRBD1. The CDR3 is 12 residues long. V lost 9 bases, J lost 6 bases, and 7 bases stayed unmatched. The germline CDR1 and CDR2 sequences are ENHRY and SYGVKD.